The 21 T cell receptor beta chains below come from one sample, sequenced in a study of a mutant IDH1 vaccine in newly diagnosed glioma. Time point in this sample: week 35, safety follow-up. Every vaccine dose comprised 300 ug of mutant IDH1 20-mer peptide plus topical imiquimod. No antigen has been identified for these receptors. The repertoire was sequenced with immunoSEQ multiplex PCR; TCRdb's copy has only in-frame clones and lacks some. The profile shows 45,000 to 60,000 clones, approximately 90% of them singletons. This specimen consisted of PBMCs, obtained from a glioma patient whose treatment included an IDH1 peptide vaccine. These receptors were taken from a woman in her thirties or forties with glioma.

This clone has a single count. The chain's CDR3 is CASSQGTGARETQYF. The CDR3 DNA follows: TGTGCCAGCAGCCAAGGGACAGGGGCTCGGGAGACCCAGTACTTC. The J gene is TRBJ2-5, the V gene TRBV14; 9 bases are shared with TRBD1. J was trimmed by 5 bases and V by 1 base; bases with no gene match: 5. This CDR3 has 15 amino acids. Per germline, CDR1 SGHDN and CDR2 FVKESK.

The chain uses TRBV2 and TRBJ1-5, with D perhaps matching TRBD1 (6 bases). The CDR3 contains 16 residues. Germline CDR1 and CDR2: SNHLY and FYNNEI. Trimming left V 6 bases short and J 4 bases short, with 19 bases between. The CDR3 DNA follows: TGTGCCAGCAGCCCGGGACATCGGGGCTGGAATCAGCCCCAGCATTTT. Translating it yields CASSPGHRGWNQPQHF.

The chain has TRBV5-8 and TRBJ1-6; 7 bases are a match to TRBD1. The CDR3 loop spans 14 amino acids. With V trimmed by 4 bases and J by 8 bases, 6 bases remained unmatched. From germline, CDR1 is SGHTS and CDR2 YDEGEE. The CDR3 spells CASSRGQLDSPLHF. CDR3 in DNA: TGTGCCAGCAGCAGGGGACAGTTAGATTCACCCCTCCACTTT.

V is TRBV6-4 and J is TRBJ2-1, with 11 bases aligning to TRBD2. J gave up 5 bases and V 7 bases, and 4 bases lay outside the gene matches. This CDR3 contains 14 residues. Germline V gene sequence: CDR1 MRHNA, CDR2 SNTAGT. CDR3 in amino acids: CASKLAGDNNEQFF. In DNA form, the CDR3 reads TGTGCCAGCAAACTAGCGGGAGACAACAATGAGCAGTTCTTC.

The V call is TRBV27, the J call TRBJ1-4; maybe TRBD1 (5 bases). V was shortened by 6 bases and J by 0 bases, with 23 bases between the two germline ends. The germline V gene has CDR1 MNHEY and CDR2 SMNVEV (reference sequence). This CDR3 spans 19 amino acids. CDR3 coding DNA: TGTGCCAGCAGCTACAAACAGCCGGGACGGGGTGCAACTAATGAAAAACTGTTTTTT. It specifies CASSYKQPGRGATNEKLFF.

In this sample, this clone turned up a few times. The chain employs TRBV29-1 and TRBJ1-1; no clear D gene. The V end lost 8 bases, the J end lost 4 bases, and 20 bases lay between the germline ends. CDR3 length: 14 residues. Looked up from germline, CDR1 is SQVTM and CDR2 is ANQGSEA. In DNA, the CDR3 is TGCAGCTCCGGGCGGGTGACGCAAAGCACTGAAGCTTTCTTT. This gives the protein CSSGRVTQSTEAFF.

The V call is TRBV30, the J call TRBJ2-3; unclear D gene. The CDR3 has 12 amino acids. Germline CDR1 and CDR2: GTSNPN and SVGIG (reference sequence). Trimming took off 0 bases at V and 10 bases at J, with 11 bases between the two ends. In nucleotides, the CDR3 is TGTGCCTGGAGTGTAACCTCAGGATCGCAGTATTTT. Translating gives CAWSVTSGSQYF.

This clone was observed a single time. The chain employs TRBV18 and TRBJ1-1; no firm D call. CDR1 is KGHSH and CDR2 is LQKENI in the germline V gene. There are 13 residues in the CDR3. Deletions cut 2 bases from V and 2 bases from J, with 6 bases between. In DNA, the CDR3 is TGTGCCAGCTCACCAGTAGGTAACACTGAAGCTTTCTTT. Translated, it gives CASSPVGNTEAFF.

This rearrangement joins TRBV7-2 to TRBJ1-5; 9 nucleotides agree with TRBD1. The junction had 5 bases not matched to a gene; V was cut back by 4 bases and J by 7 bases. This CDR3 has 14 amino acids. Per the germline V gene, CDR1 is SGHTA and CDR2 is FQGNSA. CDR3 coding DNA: TGTGCCAGCAGCTCCCGACAGGGGGAACAGCCCCAGCATTTT. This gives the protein CASSSRQGEQPQHF. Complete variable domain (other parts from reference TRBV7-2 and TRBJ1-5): GAGVSQSPSNKVTEKGKDVELRCDPISGHTALYWYRQSLGQGLEFLIYFQGNSAPDKSGLPSDRFSAERTGGSVSTLTIQRTQQEDSAVYLCASSSRQGEQPQHFGDGTRLSIL.

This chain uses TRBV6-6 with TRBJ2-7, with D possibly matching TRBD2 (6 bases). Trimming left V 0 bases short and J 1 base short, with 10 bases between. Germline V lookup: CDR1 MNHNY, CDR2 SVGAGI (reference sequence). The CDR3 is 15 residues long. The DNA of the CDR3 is TGTGCCAGCAGTTACTCCGCGGGAAGGTCCTACGAGCAGTACTTC. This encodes CASSYSAGRSYEQYF.

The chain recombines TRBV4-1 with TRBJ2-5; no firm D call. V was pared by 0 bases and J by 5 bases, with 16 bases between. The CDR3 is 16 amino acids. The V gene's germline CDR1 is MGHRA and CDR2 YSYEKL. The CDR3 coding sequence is TGCGCCAGCAGCCAAGATGTCAGACCCACCTCCGAGACCCAGTACTTC. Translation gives CASSQDVRPTSETQYF.

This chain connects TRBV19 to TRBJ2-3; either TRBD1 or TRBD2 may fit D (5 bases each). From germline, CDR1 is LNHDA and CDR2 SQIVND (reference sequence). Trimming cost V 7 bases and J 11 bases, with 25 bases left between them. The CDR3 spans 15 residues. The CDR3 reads CASNNGPGDPRLQYF. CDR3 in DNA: TGTGCCAGTAATAACGGGCCTGGGGACCCACGCTTGCAGTATTTT.

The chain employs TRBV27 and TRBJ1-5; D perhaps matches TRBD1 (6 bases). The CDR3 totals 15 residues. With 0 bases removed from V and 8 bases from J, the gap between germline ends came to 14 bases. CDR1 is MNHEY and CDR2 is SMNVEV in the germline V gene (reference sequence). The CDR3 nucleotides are TGTGCCAGCAGTTTATCCCAGGGGCTGGGGGAGCCCCAGCATTTT. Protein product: CASSLSQGLGEPQHF.

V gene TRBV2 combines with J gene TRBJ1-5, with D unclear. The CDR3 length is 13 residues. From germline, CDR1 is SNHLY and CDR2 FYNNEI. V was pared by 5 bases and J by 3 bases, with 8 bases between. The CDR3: CASSPDNNQPQHF. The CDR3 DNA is TGTGCCAGCAGTCCCGACAACAATCAGCCCCAGCATTTT.

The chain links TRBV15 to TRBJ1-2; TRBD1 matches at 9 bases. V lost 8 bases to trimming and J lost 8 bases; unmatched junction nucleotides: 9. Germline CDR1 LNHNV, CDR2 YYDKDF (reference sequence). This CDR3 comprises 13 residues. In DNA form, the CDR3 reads TGTGCCACCTCCGGGACAGGGATAAGGGGCTACACCTTC. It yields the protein CATSGTGIRGYTF.

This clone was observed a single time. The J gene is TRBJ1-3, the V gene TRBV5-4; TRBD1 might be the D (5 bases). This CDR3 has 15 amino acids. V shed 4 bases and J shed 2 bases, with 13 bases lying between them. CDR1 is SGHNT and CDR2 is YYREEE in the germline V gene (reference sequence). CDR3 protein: CASSLGGGAGNTIYF. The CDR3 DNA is TGTGCCAGCAGCCTAGGCGGGGGGGCTGGAAACACCATATATTTT.

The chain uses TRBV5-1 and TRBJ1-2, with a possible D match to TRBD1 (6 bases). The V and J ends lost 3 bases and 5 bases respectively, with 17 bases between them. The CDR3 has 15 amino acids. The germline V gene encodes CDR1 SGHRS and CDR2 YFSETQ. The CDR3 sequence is CASSYMTGTSYGYTF. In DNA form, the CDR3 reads TGCGCCAGCAGCTACATGACTGGGACATCTTATGGCTACACCTTC.

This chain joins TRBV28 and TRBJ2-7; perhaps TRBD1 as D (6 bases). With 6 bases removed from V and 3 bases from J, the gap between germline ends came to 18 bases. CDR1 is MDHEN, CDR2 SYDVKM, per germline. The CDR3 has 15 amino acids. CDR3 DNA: TGTGCCAGCAGGACAACAGGGCCCCGTGTCTACGAGCAGTACTTC. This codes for CASRTTGPRVYEQYF.

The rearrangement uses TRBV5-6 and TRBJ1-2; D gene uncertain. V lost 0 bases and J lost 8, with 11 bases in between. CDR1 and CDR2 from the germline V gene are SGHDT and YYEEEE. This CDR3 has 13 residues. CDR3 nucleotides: TGTGCCAGCAGCTTGGATCGGGCGTACGGCTACACCTTC. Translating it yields CASSLDRAYGYTF.

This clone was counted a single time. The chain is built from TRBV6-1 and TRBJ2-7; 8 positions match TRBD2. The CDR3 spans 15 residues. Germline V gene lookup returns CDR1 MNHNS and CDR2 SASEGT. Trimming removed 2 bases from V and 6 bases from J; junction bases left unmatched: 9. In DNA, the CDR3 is TGTGCCAGCAGTGAACAGTGGACGAGCGGGAGCGAGCAGTACTTC. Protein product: CASSEQWTSGSEQYF.

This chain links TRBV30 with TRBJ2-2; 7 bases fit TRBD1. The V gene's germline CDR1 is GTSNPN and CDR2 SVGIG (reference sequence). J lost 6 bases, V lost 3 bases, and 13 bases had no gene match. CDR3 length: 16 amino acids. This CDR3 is CAWSLGGGRGAGELFF. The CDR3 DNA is TGTGCCTGGAGCTTAGGGGGCGGTAGGGGCGCCGGGGAGCTGTTTTTT.